This TCR beta chain was retrieved from a study of blood T cell repertoires in COVID-19. Overall study context: Samples of COVID-19 (acute and convalescent) were obtained from the United States, Italy and Spain.

Clones were read by immunoSEQ multiplex PCR, and TCRdb kept only the in-frame ones, dropping some. This table has 340,000 or so clones, about 86% appearing once. This clone showed up just a few times. Germline CDR1 reads KGHSH; CDR2 reads LQKENI. This CDR3 region has 13 residues. The V and J ends lost 4 bases and 6 bases respectively, with 13 bases between them. This TCR was sampled from a middle-aged woman with acute COVID-19. The source material was PBMCs or T cells enriched from blood (not recorded which). J is TRBJ2-7 and V is TRBV18; the D gene is possibly TRBD1 (5 bases). The CDR3 DNA sequence: TGTGCCAGCTCACTTCAGGGTTTGGGCGAGCAGTACTTC. The encoded protein is CASSLQGLGEQYF.